This TCR beta chain was observed in a study of T cell repertoires in cytomegalovirus infection. Turning to the study itself: Peptides in the study included HLA-C-restricted and HLA-B-restricted CMV epitopes. An indication of both CMV infection and matching HLA type came from public TCR beta signatures. Study-level findings and limits: What dominated the ex vivo response were HLA-C-restricted CMV-specific TCR beta clonotypes. Pooled public TCR beta family frequency picked out CMV carriers with the relevant HLA.

TCRdb itself ran the reads through MiXCR, one entry per CDR3 protein. The table lists 200,000 to 250,000 distinct CDR3 sequences, about 38% of them singletons. This CDR3 comprises 15 residues. V gave up 1 base and J gave up 13 bases; unmatched junction bases: 13. CDR1 is SGHTA and CDR2 is FQGNSA in the germline V gene. About this clonotype itself: Its specificity is not known.

Sequencing used CD8+ T cells from cultured PBMCs, obtained from culture after CMV antigen stimulation. This chain uses TRBV7-2 with TRBJ1-5; TRBD1 matches 7 bases. The sequence was collected from a human donor in good health (CMV status not recorded). Some clones in this sample may be carry-over from other donors' samples. As DNA, the CDR3 is TGTGCCAGCAGCTTAGGGACAGGTTACCCCTTCCCACAGCATTTT. Encoded protein: CASSLGTGYPFPQHF. Full variable domain (remainder filled in from reference TRBV7-2 and TRBJ1-5): GAGVSQSPSNKVTEKGKDVELRCDPISGHTALYWYRQSLGQGLEFLIYFQGNSAPDKSGLPSDRFSAERTGGSVSTLTIQRTQQEDSAVYLCASSLGTGYPFPQHFGDGTRLSIL.